The 10 T cell receptor beta chains listed next were all sequenced from one sample in a study of CD8 T cells in Susac syndrome. The RNA input was roughly 0.5 to 1 ug, and it was reverse transcribed with random hexamers. MiXCR, run by TCRdb on the immunoSEQ multiplex PCR reads, gives a single entry per CDR3 protein. The sample carries under 550,000 distinct CDR3 sequences, roughly 85% recorded once. Sequencing used CD8+ T cells from PBMCs. Every receptor here comes from a human donor with multiple sclerosis.

This clonotype was observed a handful of times. V is TRBV2 and J is TRBJ2-7, with 8 bases that match TRBD2. This CDR3 spans 15 amino acids. The V segment lost 1 base and the J segment 0 bases; nucleotides outside the gene matches: 2. In germline, CDR1 is SNHLY, CDR2 FYNNEI. In DNA, the CDR3 is TGTGCCAGCAGTGAAGGCGGGGGGATCTCCTACGAGCAGTACTTC. The encoded protein is CASSEGGGISYEQYF.

The chain is built from TRBV29-1 and TRBJ2-7; the D gene is possibly TRBD2 (5 bases). The CDR3 loop spans 14 amino acids. Trimming took off 0 bases at V and 3 bases at J, with 12 bases between the two ends. The germline gives CDR1 SQVTM, CDR2 ANQGSEA. In DNA form, the CDR3 reads TGCAGCGTTGAAGACCCGGACGGGAACTACGAGCAGTACTTC. The encoded protein is CSVEDPDGNYEQYF.

This clonotype was counted a few times. This chain joins TRBV11-2 and TRBJ2-7; TRBD2 agrees at 9 bases. J was trimmed by 6 bases and V by 4 bases; bases with no gene match: 4. Germline-derived CDR1 and CDR2 are SGHAT and FQNNGV. This CDR3 is 13 amino acids long. In DNA, the CDR3 is TGTGCCAGCAGCTCCGGCGGGGGGGCCGAGCAGTACTTC. This translates into CASSSGGGAEQYF.

The CDR3 coding sequence is TGTGCCAGCTCACCACCGGGGGGCGCGGGTCAGCCCCAGCATTTT. Translating gives CASSPPGGAGQPQHF. The V gene is TRBV18, the J gene TRBJ1-5; tentatively, D is TRBD1 (6 bases). CDR1 and CDR2 (germline): KGHSH, LQKENI. The V gene lost 0 bases and the J gene lost 6 bases, with 12 bases spanning the gap. This CDR3 has 15 amino acids.

V is TRBV29-1 and J is TRBJ1-1; no reliable D call. The length of the CDR3 is 11 residues. Germline values: CDR1 SQVTM, CDR2 ANQGSEA. V lost 6 bases and J lost 0, with 5 bases in between. The CDR3 DNA is TGCAGCGTCTCCGTGAACACTGAAGCTTTCTTT. Encoded protein: CSVSVNTEAFF.

The gene calls are TRBV2 and TRBJ2-2; D gene ambiguous. The CDR3 totals 15 residues. Trimming took 7 bases from V and 8 from J, leaving 20 bases between them. The germline V gene encodes CDR1 SNHLY and CDR2 FYNNEI. The CDR3 loop reads CASKVGFGISGELFF. The CDR3 DNA is TGTGCCAGCAAAGTAGGGTTTGGAATCAGTGGGGAGCTGTTTTTT. Variable domain in full (rest from reference TRBV2 and TRBJ2-2): EPEVTQTPSHQVTQMGQEVILRCVPISNHLYFYWYRQILGQKVEFLVSFYNNEISEKSEIFDDQFSVERPDGSNFTLKIRSTKLEDSAMYFCASKVGFGISGELFFGEGSRLTVL.

This chain connects TRBV12-5 to TRBJ2-7; 14 nucleotides align to TRBD2. J gave up 4 bases and V 5 bases, and 10 bases lay outside the gene matches. Germline CDR1 is LGHNT and CDR2 is FRNRAP. The CDR3 is 17 amino acids. The DNA for the CDR3 is TGTGCTAGTGGTCCCGGGACTAGCGGGAGTAGTAGGTACGAGCAGTACTTC. Translating gives CASGPGTSGSSRYEQYF.

This clonotype was detected only a few times. The chain is built from TRBV5-6 and TRBJ2-7; D is possibly TRBD2 (6 bases). This CDR3 comprises 13 residues. Germline-derived CDR1 and CDR2 are SGHDT and YYEEEE. V lost 0 bases to trimming and J lost 6 bases, with 10 bases between them. The CDR3 DNA sequence: TGTGCCAGCAGCTTGGCGGGAGCGAGCGAGCAGTACTTC. This encodes CASSLAGASEQYF.

The CDR3 protein is CASSSQVDENQPQHF. The DNA of the CDR3 is TGTGCCAGCAGCTCCCAGGTCGACGAAAATCAGCCCCAGCATTTT. The V gene is TRBV13, the J gene TRBJ1-5; D remains unclear. The CDR3 totals 15 residues. V lost 4 bases, J lost 4 bases, and 14 bases lay in between. Per the germline V gene, CDR1 is PRHDT and CDR2 is FYEKMQ (reference sequence).

This chain links TRBV11-1 with TRBJ2-1; 9 bases are a match to TRBD1. The CDR3 consists of 22 residues. Trimming removed 2 bases from V and 5 bases from J; junction bases left unmatched: 25. CDR1 SGHAT and CDR2 FQDESV come from the germline V gene (reference sequence). Here the CDR3 reads CASSLSLWGQGETASDDNEQFF. The CDR3 nucleotides read TGTGCCAGCAGCTTATCGCTCTGGGGACAGGGAGAGACGGCTAGCGACGACAATGAGCAGTTCTTC.